These 25 T cell receptor beta chains share one sample of origin, sequenced in a study of blood T cell repertoires in COVID-19 (dated by TCRdb to 2018 to 2021). The library was generated by the immunoSEQ multiplex PCR assay. Held by TCRdb, this immuneACCESS table contains in-frame sequences only and omits some clones. Under half of the omission traces to an unresolved V gene where checked; the cause of the rest is unknown. The sample data list hundreds of thousands of clones, and roughly 80% of these were observed just once. The top ten clones comprise 2% to 3% of the sample. Sequencing was carried out using peripheral blood. Receptor source: a woman between 40 and 55 years old with active or convalescent COVID-19.

V gene TRBV7-9 combines with J gene TRBJ1-2; D not resolved. Germline loops: CDR1 SEHNR, CDR2 FQNEAQ (reference sequence). With 5 bases removed from V and 4 bases from J, the gap between germline ends came to 11 bases. This CDR3 is 13 amino acids long. CDR3 in DNA: TGTGCCAGCAGCCTGGGCGCGCTCTATGGCTACACCTTC. Encoded protein: CASSLGALYGYTF.

This clone was detected once. For the CDR3, the DNA is TGCGCCAGCAGCTTGGTATACAGGGGTACCGGGGAGCTGTTTTTT. Amino acids: CASSLVYRGTGELFF. This sequence joins TRBV5-1 and TRBJ2-2; 7 bases agree with TRBD1. This CDR3 comprises 15 residues. The germline gives CDR1 SGHRS, CDR2 YFSETQ. J lost 5 bases, V lost 0 bases, and 4 bases had no gene match.

J is TRBJ1-1 and V is TRBV30; a weak D match, TRBD1 (5 bases). V shed 4 bases and J shed 0 bases, with 24 bases lying between them. This CDR3 has 18 residues. The V gene's germline CDR1 is GTSNPN and CDR2 SVGIG (reference sequence). The CDR3 protein is CAWTKNRLRPHMNTEAFF. DNA for the CDR3: TGTGCCTGGACTAAAAACAGGCTTCGACCGCACATGAACACTGAAGCTTTCTTT.

Here the CDR3 DNA reads TGTGCCACCAGTGAACCTGGACAGGGGATTCAGCCCCAGCATTTT. Its translation is CATSEPGQGIQPQHF. The gene calls are TRBV24-1 and TRBJ1-5; 9 bases fit TRBD1. This CDR3 region has 15 residues. Germline-derived CDR1 and CDR2 are KGHDR and SFDVKD. V dropped 4 bases and J dropped 6; count of bases not matched to a gene: 6.

The V gene is TRBV6-5, the J gene TRBJ2-2, with 10 positions matching TRBD1. This CDR3 spans 15 amino acids. Unmatched junction bases numbered 8, after V lost 7 bases and J lost 6 bases. Germline V gene lookup returns CDR1 MNHEY and CDR2 SVGAGI. This chain's CDR3 is CASIRQGAGAGELFF. CDR3 sequence (DNA): TGTGCCAGCATCAGACAGGGGGCAGGGGCCGGGGAGCTGTTTTTT.

The genes are TRBV9 and TRBJ2-7, with a weak D call TRBD1 (8 bases). CDR1 and CDR2 (germline): SGDLS, YYNGEE. The ends were cut back, 2 bases at V and 2 bases at J, with 20 bases in the middle. There are 17 residues in the CDR3. CDR3: CASSVAPEQGGTYEQYF. The CDR3 DNA reads TGTGCCAGCAGCGTCGCGCCGGAACAGGGGGGGACCTACGAGCAGTACTTC. The whole variable domain, filled in from reference TRBV9 and TRBJ2-7, reads DSGVTQTPKHLITATGQRVTLRCSPRSGDLSVYWYQQSLDQGLQFLIQYYNGEERAKGNILERFSAQQFPDLHSELNLSSLELGDSALYFCASSVAPEQGGTYEQYFGPGTRLTVT.

This chain connects TRBV19 to TRBJ1-3; 9 bases map to TRBD1. This CDR3 has 16 amino acids. Germline trimming cut 7 bases from V and 3 bases from J; bases unmatched to any gene: 10. Germline values: CDR1 LNHDA, CDR2 SQIVND (reference sequence). The CDR3 reads CASTAWEDRGGNTIYF. CDR3 in DNA: TGTGCCAGTACCGCCTGGGAGGACAGGGGTGGAAACACCATATATTTT.

This clone was detected only once. The genes are TRBV7-6 and TRBJ2-3; D is unclear. The germline V and J ends were trimmed by 2 bases and 6 bases, with 9 bases remaining between them. Germline CDR1 is SGHVS and CDR2 is FNYEAQ. The CDR3 consists of 13 residues. CDR3 region: CASSLQVWDTQYF. The DNA of the CDR3 is TGTGCCAGCAGCTTACAGGTTTGGGATACGCAGTATTTT.

This clone was observed many times. J is TRBJ2-1 and V is TRBV4-3; 9 nucleotides line up with TRBD2. Germline V gene lookup returns CDR1 LGHNA and CDR2 YSLEER. V was clipped by 0 bases and J by 4 bases; unmatched bases: 7. This CDR3 is 17 amino acids long. DNA of the CDR3: TGCGCCAGCAGCCAAGATGGCGGGGGGGCGGGTTACAATGAGCAGTTCTTC. Protein product: CASSQDGGGAGYNEQFF.

This chain joins TRBV2 and TRBJ2-5; 9 bases match TRBD1. Trimming cost V 4 bases and J 5 bases; bases outside gene matches: 2. The V gene's germline CDR1 is SNHLY and CDR2 FYNNEI. The CDR3 loop spans 13 amino acids. The CDR3 nucleotides are TGTGCCAGCAGTGGGGACAGGGCTGAGACCCAGTACTTC. This encodes CASSGDRAETQYF.

V and J are TRBV9 and TRBJ1-4; a possible D gene is TRBD1 (5 bases). V dropped 0 bases and J dropped 6 bases, with 12 bases sitting between them. Germline V lookup: CDR1 SGDLS, CDR2 YYNGEE. CDR3 length equals 15 residues. The CDR3 DNA reads TGTGCCAGCAGCGTAGACGGCCAGGGCGATGAAAAACTGTTTTTT. It encodes CASSVDGQGDEKLFF. Complete variable domain (other parts from reference TRBV9 and TRBJ1-4): DSGVTQTPKHLITATGQRVTLRCSPRSGDLSVYWYQQSLDQGLQFLIQYYNGEERAKGNILERFSAQQFPDLHSELNLSSLELGDSALYFCASSVDGQGDEKLFFGSGTQLSVL.

The chain couples TRBV5-8 to TRBJ2-3; TRBD2 agrees at 7 bases. The germline gives CDR1 SGHTS, CDR2 YDEGEE. This CDR3 comprises 17 residues. V shed 4 bases and J 0 bases; nucleotides not matched to a gene: 11. CDR3 sequence reads: CASSRSRGYPSTDTQYF. For the CDR3, the DNA is TGTGCCAGCAGCCGCTCGCGGGGGTACCCTAGCACAGATACGCAGTATTTT.

V usage is TRBV2 and J usage is TRBJ1-2; D perhaps matches TRBD1 (5 bases). V gave up 3 bases and J gave up 7 bases, with 18 bases separating them. The germline V gene encodes CDR1 SNHLY and CDR2 FYNNEI. This CDR3 region has 15 residues. CDR3 amino acids: CASSDVAGPLGGYTF. CDR3 DNA: TGTGCCAGCAGTGATGTCGCAGGGCCTTTAGGTGGCTACACCTTC.

J is TRBJ2-7 and V is TRBV5-1, with 13 nucleotides matching TRBD2. CDR3 length: 19 residues. Trimming removed 3 bases from V and 0 bases from J; junction bases left unmatched: 12. Germline CDR1 reads SGHRS; CDR2 reads YFSETQ. CDR3 in amino acids: CASSSGLTSGRAFSYEQYF. CDR3 coding DNA: TGCGCCAGCAGCTCGGGCCTAACTAGCGGGAGGGCCTTCTCCTACGAGCAGTACTTC.

The table lists this clone with a few counts. This rearrangement joins TRBV27 to TRBJ1-3; no reliable D call. The CDR3 has 14 residues. Germline values: CDR1 MNHEY, CDR2 SMNVEV (reference sequence). Trimming took off 7 bases at V and 1 base at J, with 11 bases between the two ends. The DNA for the CDR3 is TGTGCCAGCACATCCGACACTTCTGGAAACACCATATATTTT. It translates to CASTSDTSGNTIYF.

J is TRBJ2-2 and V is TRBV24-1; TRBD1 matches at 9 bases. The V segment lost 3 bases and the J segment 2 bases; nucleotides outside the gene matches: 3. Germline loops: CDR1 KGHDR, CDR2 SFDVKD. This CDR3 comprises 16 residues. CDR3 nucleotide sequence: TGTGCCACCAGTGATAACAGGGGGCTTAACACCGGGGAGCTGTTTTTT. It specifies CATSDNRGLNTGELFF.

The chain links TRBV10-3 to TRBJ1-3; D gene uncertain. Trimming cost V 11 bases and J 2 bases, with 16 bases left between them. The CDR3 sequence is 14 residues long. The germline V gene encodes CDR1 ENHRY and CDR2 SYGVKD. For the CDR3, the DNA is TGTGCCGCAGGAACGAGAGGGACTGGAAACACCATATATTTT. The encoded protein is CAAGTRGTGNTIYF.

V and J are TRBV28 and TRBJ1-6, with a possible D match to TRBD1 (6 bases). V gave up 5 bases and J gave up 6 bases, with 14 bases separating them. Germline lookup yields CDR1 MDHEN and CDR2 SYDVKM. This CDR3 contains 15 residues. CDR3: CASSDNRVGNSPLHF. The CDR3, as DNA: TGTGCCAGCAGTGATAACAGGGTCGGTAATTCACCCCTCCACTTT.

V gene TRBV3-1 (or the pseudogene TRBV3-2) combines with J gene TRBJ2-1; 8 bases are shared with TRBD2. Germline assignment: CDR1 LGHDT and CDR2 YNNKEL (reference sequence). J was trimmed by 4 bases and V by 5 bases; bases with no gene match: 7. This CDR3 has 15 amino acids. Here the CDR3 reads CASSDPSGPYNEQFF. The CDR3 nucleotides are TGTGCCAGCAGCGACCCTAGCGGGCCATACAATGAGCAGTTCTTC.

This sequence joins TRBV4-2 and TRBJ2-1; TRBD1 agrees at 9 bases. CDR3 size: 17 residues. The V segment lost 0 bases and the J segment 6 bases; nucleotides outside the gene matches: 9. Germline CDR1 is LGHNA and CDR2 is YNFKEQ. This CDR3 reads CASSQDRGTGRPNEQFF. The CDR3 region has the DNA TGTGCCAGCAGCCAAGATCGTGGGACAGGGCGCCCCAATGAGCAGTTCTTC.

V gene TRBV10-1 combines with J gene TRBJ2-1; TRBD2 matches at 7 bases. There are 15 residues in the CDR3. Germline CDR1 reads WNHNN; CDR2 reads SYGVQD (reference sequence). With 4 bases clipped from V and 5 bases from J, the junction kept 8 bases outside the gene matches. The CDR3 protein is CASSAGVAGHNEQFF. CDR3 DNA: TGCGCCAGCAGTGCTGGAGTAGCGGGCCACAATGAGCAGTTCTTC.

The chain carries TRBV21-1 and TRBJ2-2; the DNA was not compared with TRBD1, the D call given in the table. TRBV21-1 is a documented pseudogene. The CDR3 loop spans 15 amino acids. CDR3 in DNA: TGTGCCAGCAGCAGGGGCTCAGCGAACACCGGGGAGCTGTTTTTT. This codes for CASSRGSANTGELFF.

This sequence joins TRBV27 and TRBJ1-5; 8 positions agree with TRBD1. With 4 bases clipped from V and 6 bases from J, the junction kept 5 bases outside the gene matches. Germline-derived CDR1 and CDR2 are MNHEY and SMNVEV (reference sequence). The CDR3 contains 14 residues. CDR3 nucleotides: TGTGCCAGCAGTTCTCCAGGGGGCGGTCAGCCCCAGCATTTT. The encoded protein is CASSSPGGGQPQHF.

This clone has a single count. V and J are TRBV5-4 and TRBJ2-3, with TRBD2 identical over 13 bases. Germline assignment: CDR1 SGHNT and CDR2 YYREEE (reference sequence). With V trimmed by 3 bases and J by 12 bases, 4 bases remained unmatched. The CDR3 has 13 amino acids. This chain's CDR3 is CASSSGLAGVQYF. Written as DNA, the CDR3 is TGTGCCAGCAGCTCTGGACTAGCGGGAGTCCAGTATTTT.

The chain combines TRBV9 with TRBJ2-5; D may be TRBD2 (6 bases). V was cut by 9 bases and J by 6 bases, with 18 bases left in between. This CDR3 has 13 amino acids. Germline CDR1 is SGDLS and CDR2 is YYNGEE. CDR3 bases: TGTGCCACTAGCCCGGGACTGGAGAAGACCCAGTACTTC. This translates into CATSPGLEKTQYF. Drawing the rest from reference TRBV9 and TRBJ2-5, the complete variable domain is DSGVTQTPKHLITATGQRVTLRCSPRSGDLSVYWYQQSLDQGLQFLIQYYNGEERAKGNILERFSAQQFPDLHSELNLSSLELGDSALYFCATSPGLEKTQYFGPGTRLLVL.